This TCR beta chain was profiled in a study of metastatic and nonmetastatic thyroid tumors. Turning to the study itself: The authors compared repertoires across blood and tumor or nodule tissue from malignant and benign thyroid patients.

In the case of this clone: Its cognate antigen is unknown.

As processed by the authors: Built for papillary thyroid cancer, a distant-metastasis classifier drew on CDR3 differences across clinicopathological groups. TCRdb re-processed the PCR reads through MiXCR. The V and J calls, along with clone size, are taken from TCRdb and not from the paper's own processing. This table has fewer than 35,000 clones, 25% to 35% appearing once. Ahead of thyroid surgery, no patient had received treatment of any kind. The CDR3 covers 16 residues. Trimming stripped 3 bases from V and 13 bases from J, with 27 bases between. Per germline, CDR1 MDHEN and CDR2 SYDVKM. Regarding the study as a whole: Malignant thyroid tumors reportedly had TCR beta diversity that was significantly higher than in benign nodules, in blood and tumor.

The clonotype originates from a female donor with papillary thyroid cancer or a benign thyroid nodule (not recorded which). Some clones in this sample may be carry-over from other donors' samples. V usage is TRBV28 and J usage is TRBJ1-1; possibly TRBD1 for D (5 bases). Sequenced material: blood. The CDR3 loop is CASSFLLSAADTVGFF. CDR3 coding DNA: TGTGCCAGCAGTTTTCTTTTGAGCGCAGCGGACACTGTTGGTTTCTTT. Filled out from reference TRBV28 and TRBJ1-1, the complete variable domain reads DVKVTQSSRYLVKRTGEKVFLECVQDMDHENMFWYRQDPGLGLRLIYFSYDVKMKEKGDIPEGYSVSREKKERFSLILESASTNQTSMYLCASSFLLSAADTVGFFGQGTRLTVV.